Below are 14 T cell receptor beta chains sequenced from a single sample in a study of TIL therapy for anti-PD-1-resistant metastatic lung cancer. The libraries were made with immunoSEQ v3. TCRdb keeps only in-frame clones here, not all; method: immunoSEQ multiplex PCR. The top ten clones hold approximately 7% of a sample with more than 25,000 clones, 55% to 75% of them seen once. Time point defined: pre-treatment sample, taken before nivolumab and TIL therapy. Pleural nodules or supraclavicular lymph nodes made up most of the excised metastases sampled. Sequenced material: tumor tissue, taken at baseline. The source of these receptors is a person aged 25 to 79 with non-small cell lung cancer.

This rearrangement joins TRBV13 to TRBJ1-1; 8 bases align to TRBD1. The junction had 6 bases not matched to a gene; V was cut back by 2 bases and J by 4 bases. This CDR3 has 15 amino acids. Germline-derived CDR1 and CDR2 are PRHDT and FYEKMQ (reference sequence). The CDR3 region is CASSLLGTGFTEAFF. DNA of the CDR3: TGTGCCAGCAGCTTATTGGGGACAGGATTCACTGAAGCTTTCTTT.

The V call is TRBV18, the J call TRBJ2-7; 9 nucleotides align to TRBD1. Germline V gene sequence: CDR1 KGHSH, CDR2 LQKENI. The CDR3 totals 13 residues. V shed 6 bases and J 6 bases; nucleotides not matched to a gene: 6. This CDR3 is CASSPGQGPEQYF. CDR3 nucleotides: TGTGCCAGCTCCCCGGGACAGGGCCCCGAGCAGTACTTC.

In nucleotides, the CDR3 is TGTGCCAGCAGCTTGGTAACTAGCGGGGGGGCCCGAGAGACCCAGTACTTC. Amino acids: CASSLVTSGGARETQYF. The chain is built from TRBV5-6 and TRBJ2-5, with 13 bases fitting TRBD2. Germline lookup yields CDR1 SGHDT and CDR2 YYEEEE. With 0 bases clipped from V and 4 bases from J, the junction kept 6 bases outside the gene matches. The CDR3 spans 17 residues.

J is TRBJ2-5 and V is TRBV5-5, with 8 positions matching TRBD1. The CDR3 runs to 16 residues. Germline V gene data show CDR1 as SGHKS and CDR2 as YYEKEE (reference sequence). J lost 5 bases, V lost 1 base, and 10 bases had no gene match. The CDR3 nucleotides read TGTGCCAGCAGCTTGTCTCAGGGGGCCTATCGTGAGACCCAGTACTTC. Its protein is CASSLSQGAYRETQYF.

This clone appeared a single time. The gene calls are TRBV13 and TRBJ2-5; TRBD2 agrees at 8 bases. CDR1 and CDR2 (germline): PRHDT, FYEKMQ (reference sequence). This CDR3 comprises 17 residues. Trimming took 4 bases from V and 3 from J; bases not matched to a gene: 13. CDR3 nucleotides: TGTGCCAGCAGCTCCTCCCTCCTCGGGGGGGTAGAAGAGACCCAGTACTTC. As protein: CASSSSLLGGVEETQYF.

The chain joins TRBV6-1 to TRBJ2-7, with a possible D match to TRBD1 (5 bases). The CDR3 covers 12 residues. CDR1 MNHNS and CDR2 SASEGT come from the germline V gene. V lost 5 bases to trimming and J lost 4 bases, with 9 bases between them. In DNA, the CDR3 is TGTGCCAGCAGTCAAGGGGCTTACGAGCAGTACTTC. Translating it yields CASSQGAYEQYF.

The V gene is TRBV5-6, the J gene TRBJ1-2, with 7 bases that match TRBD1. V dropped 1 base and J dropped 5; count of bases not matched to a gene: 5. Germline CDR1 is SGHDT and CDR2 is YYEEEE. This CDR3 contains 14 residues. The CDR3 DNA reads TGTGCCAGCAGCTTGTATAACAGGGGATATGGCTACACCTTC. Residues: CASSLYNRGYGYTF.

This clone is large by share. The chain recombines TRBV5-1 with TRBJ1-1; maybe TRBD1 (6 bases). Trimming pared 0 bases from V and 1 base from J, leaving 13 bases between. There are 16 residues in the CDR3. The germline CDR1 and CDR2 sequences are SGHRS and YFSETQ. The CDR3 coding sequence is TGCGCCAGCAGCTTGGTCCCGGGACAAGCGAACACTGAAGCTTTCTTT. It codes for CASSLVPGQANTEAFF.

This CDR3 is CASSRGLAPYEQYF. As DNA, the CDR3 is TGTGCCAGCAGCCGAGGACTAGCACCCTACGAGCAGTACTTC. The chain carries TRBV5-4 and TRBJ2-7; 8 bases are a match to TRBD2. Germline V lookup: CDR1 SGHNT, CDR2 YYREEE (reference sequence). The CDR3 totals 14 residues. V gave up 4 bases and J gave up 2 bases; unmatched junction bases: 5. The full variable domain, completed using reference TRBV5-4 and TRBJ2-7, is ETGVTQSPTHLIKTRGQQVTLRCSSQSGHNTVSWYQQALGQGPQFIFQYYREEENGRGNFPPRFSGLQFPNYSSELNVNALELDDSALYLCASSRGLAPYEQYFGPGTRLTVT.

This chain uses TRBV14 with TRBJ1-1; TRBD1 is a possible D gene (6 bases). CDR3 length: 16 residues. The germline V gene encodes CDR1 SGHDN and CDR2 FVKESK. The V gene lost 0 bases and the J gene lost 3 bases, with 14 bases spanning the gap. CDR3 protein: CASSQEFQGPDTEAFF. CDR3 DNA: TGTGCCAGCAGCCAAGAATTCCAGGGGCCGGACACTGAAGCTTTCTTT.

The chain joins TRBV7-9 to TRBJ1-1; D uncertain. The length of the CDR3 is 14 residues. Trimming stripped 2 bases from V and 1 base from J, with 8 bases between. Per the germline V gene, CDR1 is SEHNR and CDR2 is FQNEAQ (reference sequence). The CDR3 reads CASSLRAANTEAFF. CDR3 nucleotide sequence: TGTGCCAGCAGCTTACGGGCGGCGAACACTGAAGCTTTCTTT.

The chain employs TRBV27 and TRBJ2-7; 10 bases are shared with TRBD1. Germline loops: CDR1 MNHEY, CDR2 SMNVEV (reference sequence). The trim removed 4 bases at V and 5 bases at J, leaving 8 bases unmatched. This CDR3 is 15 amino acids long. For the CDR3, the DNA is TGTGCCAGCAGTTCCCCGGGACAGGGGTCCCACGAGCAGTACTTC. This codes for CASSSPGQGSHEQYF.

The chain carries TRBV5-1 and TRBJ2-7; 8 nucleotides align to TRBD2. CDR1 SGHRS and CDR2 YFSETQ come from the germline V gene. This CDR3 is built from 15 residues. Germline trimming cut 1 base from V and 2 bases from J; bases unmatched to any gene: 5. The CDR3 spells CASSLSLAETYEQYF. The CDR3 DNA follows: TGCGCCAGCAGCTTGTCACTAGCGGAGACCTACGAGCAGTACTTC.

CDR3 protein: CASSPRGDRFGYF. DNA for the CDR3: TGTGCCAGCAGTCCGAGGGGGGACCGGTTTGGGTACTTC. The chain combines TRBV6-5 with TRBJ2-7; D possibly matches TRBD1 or TRBD2 (6 bases each). The CDR3 has 13 residues. CDR1 MNHEY and CDR2 SVGAGI come from the germline V gene. Trimming pared 5 bases from V and 12 bases from J, leaving 20 bases between.